Sequencing of this T cell receptor (beta chain) was carried out in a study of OX40 agonist ivuxolimab in advanced cancers. Study-level results: In general, CD8+ T cells held more expanded clones than CD4+ did, on average.

V trimming: 6 bases; J trimming: 5 bases; junction bases outside the gene matches: 7. This CDR3 has 14 amino acids. Germline loops: CDR1 MNHEY, CDR2 SVGAGI. The data were produced by immunoSEQ multiplex PCR, yet TCRdb's version contains in-frame clones alone and is incomplete. The sample lists 53,000 or so clones, roughly three quarters occurring once. Notes on this clone: Its specificity is unknown.

This sequence joins TRBV6-5 and TRBJ2-1, with 7 bases matching TRBD1. The material was CD4+ or CD8+ T cells sorted from blood, obtained in a trial of the OX40 agonist ivuxolimab. This TCR was sampled from an adult with an advanced solid tumor such as melanoma, head and neck, liver or kidney cancer. The CDR3, as DNA: TGTGCCAGCAGGATCGGGACAGTCAACAATGAGCAGTTCTTC. Translated: CASRIGTVNNEQFF.